The 32 T cell receptor beta chains listed next were all sequenced from one sample in a study of vaccination effects on CD4 cells after COVID-19. No cognate antigen is known for these TCRs. Method: immunoSEQ multiplex PCR; TCRdb's copy keeps in-frame clones and lacks some. The sample has tens of thousands of clones, just over 70% seen once; the top ten hold under 25%. Following a 10-day culture, CD4+ T cells were purified. Sequences were derived from CD4+ T cells from PBMCs cultured without peptide, sampled before COVID-19 vaccination. The receptor source for this set is a human donor who had a prior SARS-CoV-2 infection.

The genes are TRBV10-3 and TRBJ1-6; possible D gene TRBD1, 6 bases. The CDR3 contains 16 residues. V dropped 4 bases and J dropped 0 bases, with 10 bases sitting between them. The germline V gene encodes CDR1 ENHRY and CDR2 SYGVKD. The CDR3 bases are TGTGCCATCAGTGTCGGGGGCTCCTCCTATAATTCACCCCTCCACTTT. Protein product: CAISVGGSSYNSPLHF.

The rearrangement links TRBV4-2 to TRBJ1-1; 9 nucleotides match TRBD1. The J segment lost 4 bases and the V segment lost 3 bases, leaving 6 bases of the junction unmatched. CDR1 and CDR2 from the germline V gene are LGHNA and YNFKEQ. The length of the CDR3 is 15 residues. CDR3 in amino acids: CASSHPTGGSTEAFF. CDR3 DNA: TGTGCCAGCAGCCACCCGACAGGGGGATCCACTGAAGCTTTCTTT.

This clone was recorded once. This chain joins TRBV24-1 and TRBJ2-1; 9 bases align to TRBD1. V gave up 3 bases and J gave up 7 bases; unmatched junction bases: 9. CDR1 and CDR2 (germline): KGHDR, SFDVKD. The CDR3 runs 16 residues. Written as DNA, the CDR3 is TGTGCCACCAGTGATCCAGGACAGGGGATTATGAATGAGCAGTTCTTC. Its protein is CATSDPGQGIMNEQFF.

The V gene is TRBV6-5, the J gene TRBJ2-7; 7 nucleotides line up with TRBD2. Trimming removed 0 bases from V and 10 bases from J; junction bases left unmatched: 3. The CDR3 loop spans 12 amino acids. The V gene's germline CDR1 is MNHEY and CDR2 SVGAGI. In nucleotides, the CDR3 is TGTGCCAGCAGTTACTCGGGGACTACACAGTACTTC. Translating gives CASSYSGTTQYF.

The rearrangement uses TRBV9 and TRBJ2-2; D unclear. The CDR3 is 15 amino acids. Germline values: CDR1 SGDLS, CDR2 YYNGEE. Trimming took off 2 bases at V and 0 bases at J, with 8 bases between the two ends. The CDR3: CASSVSITNTGELFF. As DNA, the CDR3 is TGTGCCAGCAGCGTTAGTATAACGAACACCGGGGAGCTGTTTTTT.

This sequence joins TRBV9 and TRBJ1-2; perhaps TRBD1 as D (6 bases). V lost 0 bases, J lost 3 bases, and 12 bases lay in between. Germline V gene data show CDR1 as SGDLS and CDR2 as YYNGEE. The CDR3 contains 15 residues. DNA of the CDR3: TGTGCCAGCAGCGTAGGTCAGGGGAGAGACTATGGCTACACCTTC. It translates to CASSVGQGRDYGYTF.

The CDR3 protein is CATSSEGLGAPNTGELFF. The CDR3, as DNA: TGTGCCACCAGCAGTGAGGGACTTGGGGCGCCGAACACCGGGGAGCTGTTTTTT. V is TRBV15 and J is TRBJ2-2, with D tentatively TRBD2 (6 bases). This CDR3 has 18 residues. Germline lookup yields CDR1 LNHNV and CDR2 YYDKDF (reference sequence). V shed 3 bases and J shed 0 bases, with 17 bases lying between them.

On this clone: Other DNA variants within this sample encode the same CDR3. CDR3 DNA: TGTGCCAGCAGCGTATCCATTAACTATGGCTACACCTTC. Protein sequence: CASSVSINYGYTF. J is TRBJ1-2 and V is TRBV9; no definite D call. Trimming cost V 1 base and J 1 base, with 5 bases left between them. This CDR3 has 13 residues. Germline V gene data show CDR1 as SGDLS and CDR2 as YYNGEE.

The rearrangement joins TRBV7-2 to TRBJ1-3; D gene uncertain. The germline V gene encodes CDR1 SGHTA and CDR2 FQGNSA. The CDR3 totals 14 residues. The germline V and J ends were trimmed by 2 bases and 8 bases, with 13 bases remaining between them. The CDR3 reads CASSLFQSGDTIYF. In nucleotides, the CDR3 is TGTGCCAGCAGCTTATTTCAAAGTGGTGACACCATATATTTT.

J is TRBJ2-5 and V is TRBV7-3, with 8 bases fitting TRBD2. The CDR3 sequence is 15 residues long. V lost 5 bases to trimming and J lost 5 bases; unmatched junction nucleotides: 10. Germline-derived CDR1 and CDR2 are SGHTA and FQGTGA. The CDR3 protein is CASSPIAGLTETQYF. Written as DNA, the CDR3 is TGTGCCAGCAGCCCTATAGCGGGACTGACGGAGACCCAGTACTTC.

The chain uses TRBV6-6 and TRBJ2-7; weak D call: TRBD1 (6 bases). The CDR3 totals 13 residues. V was trimmed by 5 bases and J by 6 bases, leaving 14 bases between them. CDR1 is MNHNY, CDR2 SVGAGI, per germline (reference sequence). CDR3: CASSHQGRGEQYF. DNA for the CDR3: TGTGCCAGCAGTCATCAGGGGCGAGGCGAGCAGTACTTC.

This clone was found a few times. The rearrangement joins TRBV2 to TRBJ2-7; 8 nucleotides align to TRBD1. This CDR3 is built from 16 residues. V lost 2 bases, J lost 2 bases, and 8 bases stayed unmatched. Germline loops: CDR1 SNHLY, CDR2 FYNNEI. CDR3 in amino acids: CASSEFSGTGAYEQYF. The CDR3 DNA reads as TGTGCCAGCAGTGAATTCTCGGGGACAGGAGCCTACGAGCAGTACTTC.

The CDR3 sequence: CASSLYSGSSTDTQYF. CDR3 DNA: TGTGCCAGCAGCTTGTACAGCGGGAGTAGCACAGATACGCAGTATTTT. The chain couples TRBV5-4 to TRBJ2-3; 8 bases are shared with TRBD2. This CDR3 has 16 residues. Germline V CDR1 and CDR2: SGHNT, YYREEE (reference sequence). Unmatched junction bases numbered 4, after V lost 1 base and J lost 0 bases.

The chain joins TRBV19 to TRBJ1-5, with 7 nucleotides matching TRBD1. V was pared by 5 bases and J by 6 bases, with 7 bases of the junction left unmatched. This CDR3 spans 14 amino acids. The germline gives CDR1 LNHDA, CDR2 SQIVND (reference sequence). The CDR3 loop reads CASSRQGGGQPQHF. The DNA for the CDR3 is TGTGCCAGTAGTCGACAGGGAGGCGGTCAGCCCCAGCATTTT. Full variable domain (missing parts from reference TRBV19 and TRBJ1-5): DGGITQSPKYLFRKEGQNVTLSCEQNLNHDAMYWYRQDPGQGLRLIYYSQIVNDFQKGDIAEGYSVSREKKESFPLTVTSAQKNPTAFYLCASSRQGGGQPQHFGDGTRLSIL.

This clone was picked up one time. The gene calls are TRBV19 and TRBJ2-4; no clear D gene. V lost 7 bases to trimming and J lost 2 bases, with 15 bases between them. From germline, CDR1 is LNHDA and CDR2 SQIVND (reference sequence). The CDR3 spans 15 residues. This CDR3 is CASTRPPAPKNIQYF. As DNA, the CDR3 is TGTGCCAGTACCCGACCTCCAGCCCCCAAAAACATTCAGTACTTC.

The chain links TRBV7-9 to TRBJ1-2; 8 bases map to TRBD1. The CDR3 is made up of 14 amino acids. The germline V gene encodes CDR1 SEHNR and CDR2 FQNEAQ (reference sequence). V lost 1 base and J lost 7; bases outside the gene matches: 5. The CDR3 is CASSLDGTGFGYTF. In DNA form, the CDR3 reads TGTGCCAGCAGCTTAGACGGGACAGGATTTGGCTACACCTTC.

This rearrangement joins TRBV7-3 to TRBJ2-3; 7 positions match TRBD2. Germline V gives CDR1 SGHTA, CDR2 FQGTGA. The ends lost 1 base at V and 2 bases at J; junction bases unmatched: 9. The CDR3 is 17 amino acids. CDR3 sequence reads: CASSLNGRGSTTDTQYF. The CDR3 DNA reads TGTGCCAGCAGCTTAAACGGGCGGGGGAGCACCACAGATACGCAGTATTTT.

This chain links TRBV7-3 with TRBJ2-2; tentatively, D is TRBD2 (6 bases). CDR1 is SGHTA and CDR2 is FQGTGA in the germline V gene. The CDR3 is made up of 15 amino acids. V was shortened by 5 bases and J by 3 bases, with 13 bases between the two germline ends. The CDR3 nucleotides are TGTGCCAGCAGCCGGGGGTCGGCCTACACCGGGGAGCTGTTTTTT. It translates to CASSRGSAYTGELFF.

This chain uses TRBV20-1 with TRBJ2-5; the D is unclear. The CDR3 sequence is 13 residues long. CDR1 is DFQATT, CDR2 SNEGSKA, per germline (reference sequence). The V gene lost 3 bases and the J gene lost 4 bases, with 12 bases spanning the gap. CDR3 DNA: TGCAGTGCTAGTTGGCCACCCGGAGAGACCCAGTACTTC. Protein product: CSASWPPGETQYF.

The rearrangement links TRBV7-9 to TRBJ1-5; D uncertain. The CDR3 runs to 13 residues. CDR1 is SEHNR, CDR2 FQNEAQ, per germline (reference sequence). V was pared by 5 bases and J by 5 bases, with 10 bases between. CDR3 DNA sequence: TGTGCCAGCAGCCGGAGCTATGATCAGCCCCAGCATTTT. Amino acid sequence: CASSRSYDQPQHF.

The chain couples TRBV18 to TRBJ2-3, with D maybe TRBD1 (6 bases). Germline CDR1 KGHSH, CDR2 LQKENI. There are 15 residues in the CDR3. The V end lost 4 bases, the J end lost 1 base, and 12 bases lay between the germline ends. The CDR3, as DNA: TGTGCCAGCTCACGAGGGACACCCGGCACAGATACGCAGTATTTT. It yields the protein CASSRGTPGTDTQYF.

The rearrangement joins TRBV30 to TRBJ1-4, with D unresolved. Germline V gives CDR1 GTSNPN, CDR2 SVGIG (reference sequence). The CDR3 has 14 amino acids. The V and J ends lost 2 bases and 3 bases respectively, with 10 bases between them. The DNA for the CDR3 is TGTGCCTGGAGTCTTCAGGCTTCTAATGAAAAACTGTTTTTT. Residues: CAWSLQASNEKLFF.

A word on this clone: The germline gene is not matched at one end of the junction; a read error may be the cause. The chain is built from TRBV7-7 and TRBJ2-1; D perhaps matches TRBD1 (6 bases). Germline V gene lookup returns CDR1 SSHAT and CDR2 FNYEAQ (reference sequence). The CDR3 length is 15 residues. CDR3 DNA sequence: TGTGCTAGCAGTCCCCAGGGGTCGTCCTACAATGAGCAGTTCTTC. This sequence encodes CASSPQGSSYNEQFF.

Here the CDR3 DNA reads TGCAGTGCTAGTTTTTCAGGGAATGAGCAGTTCTTC. Protein: CSASFSGNEQFF. V is TRBV20-1 and J is TRBJ2-1; perhaps TRBD1 as D (5 bases). V was clipped by 3 bases and J by 7 bases, with 10 bases between them. CDR3 length: 12 amino acids. Germline loops: CDR1 DFQATT, CDR2 SNEGSKA (reference sequence).

The V call is TRBV27, the J call TRBJ2-7; D may be TRBD1 or TRBD2 (5 bases each). The germline V gene has CDR1 MNHEY and CDR2 SMNVEV (reference sequence). V lost 5 bases, J lost 2 bases, and 16 bases lay in between. This CDR3 is 15 amino acids long. The CDR3 DNA is TGTGCCAGCAGTCCCACCGGGACGGGGACCTACGAGCAGTACTTC. This translates into CASSPTGTGTYEQYF.

The J gene is TRBJ2-7, the V gene TRBV20-1; D is perhaps TRBD2 (6 bases). V dropped 3 bases and J dropped 4 bases, with 13 bases sitting between them. Germline V gene sequence: CDR1 DFQATT, CDR2 SNEGSKA (reference sequence). The CDR3 is 13 residues long. CDR3 sequence reads: CSASAGSRYEQYF. The CDR3 DNA sequence: TGCAGTGCTAGTGCCGGGAGCCGGTACGAGCAGTACTTC.

In its sample, this clone was seen a few times. The chain uses TRBV2 and TRBJ2-3; D gene ambiguous. The germline CDR1 and CDR2 sequences are SNHLY and FYNNEI. The CDR3 has 11 residues. The V end lost 5 bases, the J end lost 7 bases, and 7 bases lay between the germline ends. CDR3 sequence: CASSFSNTQYF. Here the CDR3 DNA reads TGTGCCAGCAGTTTTAGTAATACGCAGTATTTT. The full variable domain, in which reference TRBV2 and TRBJ2-3 provide the parts outside the CDR3, is EPEVTQTPSHQVTQMGQEVILRCVPISNHLYFYWYRQILGQKVEFLVSFYNNEISEKSEIFDDQFSVERPDGSNFTLKIRSTKLEDSAMYFCASSFSNTQYFGPGTRLTVL.

J is TRBJ2-5 and V is TRBV4-2; D perhaps matches TRBD2 (5 bases). Per germline, CDR1 LGHNA and CDR2 YNFKEQ. CDR3 length: 14 amino acids. V lost 6 bases to trimming and J lost 0 bases, with 11 bases between them. CDR3 sequence: CASSPRTYQETQYF. CDR3 DNA sequence: TGTGCCAGCAGTCCTAGGACTTACCAAGAGACCCAGTACTTC.

This rearrangement joins TRBV18 to TRBJ2-3, with TRBD2 identical over 7 bases. The length of the CDR3 is 17 residues. With 4 bases clipped from V and 1 base from J, the junction kept 11 bases outside the gene matches. Germline CDR1 is KGHSH and CDR2 is LQKENI. CDR3: CASSLQQVGGGTDTQYF. DNA for the CDR3: TGTGCCAGCTCACTCCAGCAAGTGGGAGGGGGCACAGATACGCAGTATTTT. Together with reference TRBV18 and TRBJ2-3, the CDR3 gives the full variable domain: NAGVMQNPRHLVRRRGQEARLRCSPMKGHSHVYWYRQLPEEGLKFMVYLQKENIIDESGMPKERFSAEFPKEGPSILRIQQVVRGDSAAYFCASSLQQVGGGTDTQYFGPGTRLTVL.

The sample holds one count of this clone. J is TRBJ1-1 and V is TRBV4-2, with a possible D match to TRBD1 (5 bases). The germline V gene encodes CDR1 LGHNA and CDR2 YNFKEQ. The CDR3 sequence is 13 residues long. V lost 2 bases, J lost 4 bases, and 8 bases lay in between. CDR3 amino acids: CASSQQGFTEAFF. The CDR3 coding sequence is TGTGCCAGCAGCCAACAGGGTTTCACTGAAGCTTTCTTT.

The chain links TRBV15 to TRBJ2-5; TRBD2 matches 11 bases. CDR3 size: 18 residues. The trim removed 4 bases at V and 5 bases at J, leaving 15 bases unmatched. The germline gives CDR1 LNHNV, CDR2 YYDKDF (reference sequence). CDR3 in amino acids: CATSKRPGLAARGETQYF. DNA of the CDR3: TGTGCCACCAGCAAGAGGCCGGGACTAGCGGCCCGAGGGGAGACCCAGTACTTC.

The CDR3 DNA is TGTGCCAGCAGCCAAGATATAGCGGGGGGGCAAGAGACCCAGTACTTC. It is translated as CASSQDIAGGQETQYF. The gene calls are TRBV4-2 and TRBJ2-5, with 11 nucleotides matching TRBD2. This CDR3 has 16 amino acids. Germline V gene sequence: CDR1 LGHNA, CDR2 YNFKEQ. V lost 0 bases to trimming and J lost 2 bases; unmatched junction nucleotides: 2.